What follows are 6 T cell receptor beta chains derived from one specimen sequenced in a study of cytomegalovirus exposure and HLA in healthy donors. The PCR used 60 Vbeta and 13 Jbeta primers. Sequencing used immunoSEQ multiplex PCR; TCRdb keeps in-frame clones, though not all of them. Here the sample spans about 160,000 clones, around 79% being singletons. The sample taken for sequencing was PBMCs. Receptors were obtained from a woman in her forties in good health and CMV-seronegative.

This rearrangement joins TRBV28 to TRBJ2-7; 8 nucleotides agree with TRBD1. Losses at the gene ends were 6 bases for V and 4 bases for J; bases not matched to a gene: 8. There are 14 residues in the CDR3. Germline V gene lookup returns CDR1 MDHEN and CDR2 SYDVKM. CDR3 DNA: TGTGCCAGCAGACTCAATCAGGGGGCATACGAGCAGTACTTC. It translates to CASRLNQGAYEQYF.

This sequence joins TRBV7-9 and TRBJ2-7; a possible D gene is TRBD1 (5 bases). Trimming left V 8 bases short and J 0 bases short, with 11 bases between. The germline CDR1 and CDR2 sequences are SEHNR and FQNEAQ (reference sequence). The length of the CDR3 is 13 residues. CDR3 amino acids: CASSKGASYEQYF. The CDR3 DNA follows: TGTGCCAGCTCGAAAGGGGCCTCCTACGAGCAGTACTTC.

This chain uses TRBV19 with TRBJ2-7; TRBD2 might be the D (6 bases). Germline loops: CDR1 LNHDA, CDR2 SQIVND (reference sequence). Trimming took off 5 bases at V and 3 bases at J, with 17 bases between the two ends. The CDR3 is 15 amino acids. The CDR3 DNA follows: TGTGCCAGTAGTTCCGGATCGGCGGGGCACTACGAGCAGTACTTC. Protein: CASSSGSAGHYEQYF.

The chain carries TRBV28 and TRBJ2-7; D remains ambiguous. The CDR3 consists of 14 residues. Germline V lookup: CDR1 MDHEN, CDR2 SYDVKM. Trimming pared 5 bases from V and 5 bases from J, leaving 16 bases between. Written as DNA, the CDR3 is TGTGCCAGCAGTCCTTTCGGAGCTCCCCACGAGCAGTACTTC. Amino acids: CASSPFGAPHEQYF. The full variable domain, with the rest looked up from reference TRBV28 and TRBJ2-7, is DVKVTQSSRYLVKRTGEKVFLECVQDMDHENMFWYRQDPGLGLRLIYFSYDVKMKEKGDIPEGYSVSREKKERFSLILESASTNQTSMYLCASSPFGAPHEQYFGPGTRLTVT.

A few counts support this clone. The chain links TRBV28 to TRBJ1-5; no clear D gene. The germline CDR1 and CDR2 sequences are MDHEN and SYDVKM. With 6 bases removed from V and 2 bases from J, the gap between germline ends came to 14 bases. This CDR3 comprises 15 residues. The CDR3 coding sequence is TGTGCCAGCAGCCCCGGGGAGGAGGGCAATCAGCCCCAGCATTTT. Protein sequence: CASSPGEEGNQPQHF.

The rearrangement uses TRBV5-1 and TRBJ1-1; 7 bases line up with TRBD1. After removal of 0 bases from V and 1 base from J, the junction contained 6 bases not matched to a gene. CDR3 length equals 16 residues. The germline CDR1 and CDR2 sequences are SGHRS and YFSETQ. The CDR3 protein is CASSLVSGQPNTEAFF. The DNA for the CDR3 is TGCGCCAGCAGCTTGGTTTCGGGACAGCCGAACACTGAAGCTTTCTTT.